This T cell receptor (beta chain) emerged from a study of cytomegalovirus exposure and HLA in healthy donors. PCR amplification relied on 60 Vbeta primers (plus 13 Jbeta primers). TCRdb keeps only in-frame clones here, not all; method: immunoSEQ multiplex PCR. The repertoire holds tens of thousands of clones, with 73% as singletons. Regarding this clone: Its antigen is still unknown.

Study-level findings and limits: Under in vitro conditions, a few CMV-associated chains were confirmed as specific for CMV antigens.

With 1 base removed from V and 4 bases from J, the gap between germline ends came to 8 bases. The CDR3 loop spans 14 amino acids. Per the germline V gene, CDR1 is LNHNV and CDR2 is YYDKDF (reference sequence). The genes are TRBV15 and TRBJ1-5, with D uncertain. The receptor was derived from a man aged 50-60 years in good health and CMV-seronegative. The sample was PBMCs. The CDR3 nucleotides are TGTGCCACCAGCAGAGGGCAGAGGAATCAGCCCCAGCATTTT. It translates to CATSRGQRNQPQHF.